A single T cell receptor (beta chain) is shown here with its context. The sample is drawn from a study of blood T cell repertoires in COVID-19. Across the whole study: The study drew acute and convalescent COVID-19 samples from the United States, Italy and Spain.

Participant ages covered about 18 to 89 years across about two dozen US areas. The CDR3 consists of 18 residues. In germline, CDR1 is SGHNT, CDR2 YYREEE (reference sequence). After removal of 4 bases from V and 3 bases from J, the junction contained 9 bases not matched to a gene. In the original workflow: Nucleated cell number was recorded as an estimate derived from reference gene primer amplification. This table comes from immunoSEQ multiplex PCR, and its TCRdb copy is limited to in-frame clones, with some not included. D and trimming come from the DNA, and the V and J calls and clone size come from that table. The sample has approximately 200,000 clones, around 91% seen once.

Sequenced: PBMCs or T cells enriched from blood (not recorded which). The genes are TRBV5-4 and TRBJ2-3; TRBD2 aligns across 15 bases. This TCR derives from a woman aged 18 to 35 in a cohort exposed to, infected with or recovered from COVID-19 (not recorded which). The CDR3 DNA follows: TGTGCCAGCAGCCTCGGGACTAGCGGGGGGTTTGCAACAGATACGCAGTATTTT. Amino acid sequence: CASSLGTSGGFATDTQYF.